These 29 T cell receptor beta chains were all obtained from the same sample, sequenced in a study of control samples from healthy donors and cancer patients. Libraries were prepared by immunoSEQ multiplex PCR; TCRdb keeps only in-frame clonotypes and omits some of them. The table shows 150,000 to 200,000 clones, with more than 80% occurring only once. Input material: blood. The receptors shown here come from a man under 40 in good health.

The V gene is TRBV30, the J gene TRBJ1-3, with no clear D. V was trimmed by 4 bases and J by 5 bases, leaving 15 bases between them. Germline V gene sequence: CDR1 GTSNPN, CDR2 SVGIG (reference sequence). This CDR3 is built from 14 residues. In nucleotides, the CDR3 is TGTGCCTGGACAAGGGCTGAAGCTAGAAACACCATATATTTT. Encoded protein: CAWTRAEARNTIYF.

The rearrangement links TRBV6-5 to TRBJ1-4; D is possibly TRBD1 (5 bases). CDR3 length: 14 residues. Germline V gene lookup returns CDR1 MNHEY and CDR2 SVGAGI. V shed 5 bases and J shed 7 bases, with 14 bases lying between them. CDR3: CASSPGTGSEKLFF. The DNA for the CDR3 is TGTGCCAGCAGTCCCGGGACGGGAAGTGAAAAACTGTTTTTT.

Remarks on this clone: This sample also contains other DNA sequences that code for the same CDR3. J is TRBJ1-6 and V is TRBV13; D is undetermined. V dropped 4 bases and J dropped 7 bases, with 11 bases sitting between them. The CDR3 is 14 residues long. The V gene's germline CDR1 is PRHDT and CDR2 FYEKMQ (reference sequence). The CDR3 sequence is CASSSSAPNSPLHF. CDR3 in DNA: TGTGCCAGCAGCTCCAGTGCCCCCAATTCACCCCTCCACTTT.

Only a few counts were recorded for this clone. CDR3 protein: CASSYPGTSNTEAFF. As DNA, the CDR3 is TGTGCCAGCAGTTACCCCGGGACAAGTAACACTGAAGCTTTCTTT. The chain recombines TRBV6-5 with TRBJ1-1; maybe TRBD1 (6 bases). The germline CDR1 and CDR2 sequences are MNHEY and SVGAGI. The V and J ends lost 2 bases and 2 bases respectively, with 12 bases between them. The CDR3 sequence is 15 residues long.

V and J are TRBV7-9 and TRBJ1-4; perhaps TRBD1 as D (5 bases). CDR3 length equals 14 residues. Trimming left V 5 bases short and J 3 bases short, with 10 bases between. CDR1 is SEHNR, CDR2 FQNEAQ, per germline (reference sequence). The CDR3 nucleotides are TGTGCCAGCAGCGTACCGGGACCTAATGAAAAACTGTTTTTT. It specifies CASSVPGPNEKLFF.

The rearrangement joins TRBV19 to TRBJ2-2, with TRBD2 matching over 11 bases. CDR3 length: 15 residues. The V gene end was trimmed by 7 bases and the J gene end by 4 bases; junction bases not matched to a gene: 5. Looked up from germline, CDR1 is LNHDA and CDR2 is SQIVND (reference sequence). CDR3 residues: CASNVLAGGTGELFF. The DNA of the CDR3 is TGTGCCAGTAACGTCCTAGCGGGAGGCACCGGGGAGCTGTTTTTT.

The genes are TRBV19 and TRBJ2-2; D is ambiguous. The germline V and J ends were trimmed by 3 bases and 1 base, with 9 bases remaining between them. CDR1 and CDR2 (germline): LNHDA, SQIVND (reference sequence). The CDR3 consists of 15 residues. This chain's CDR3 is CASSIPGVNTGELFF. In DNA form, the CDR3 reads TGTGCCAGTAGTATTCCGGGCGTGAACACCGGGGAGCTGTTTTTT.

V usage is TRBV18 and J usage is TRBJ2-3; no firm D call. V dropped 3 bases and J dropped 0 bases, with 7 bases sitting between them. The germline V gene encodes CDR1 KGHSH and CDR2 LQKENI. The CDR3 spans 14 residues. CDR3 region: CASSPTASTDTQYF. CDR3 coding DNA: TGTGCCAGCTCACCGACCGCTAGCACAGATACGCAGTATTTT.

This chain connects TRBV27 to TRBJ2-2; D call uncertain. V lost 8 bases, J lost 1 base, and 17 bases lay in between. There are 16 residues in the CDR3. Per germline, CDR1 MNHEY and CDR2 SMNVEV (reference sequence). The CDR3 protein is CASRLIGQRNTGELFF. The CDR3 nucleotides are TGTGCCAGCCGCCTTATAGGGCAGAGGAACACCGGGGAGCTGTTTTTT.

CDR3 DNA sequence: TGTGCCAGCAGTCCCGGGGACGGGAACACTGAAGCTTTCTTT. Its protein product is CASSPGDGNTEAFF. The V call is TRBV6-5, the J call TRBJ1-1, with D possibly TRBD1 on 5 matching bases. The CDR3 has 14 residues. Trimming removed 5 bases from V and 1 base from J, with 11 bases in between. Germline V gene sequence: CDR1 MNHEY, CDR2 SVGAGI.

V gene TRBV7-2 combines with J gene TRBJ1-3; no definite D call. The V gene's germline CDR1 is SGHTA and CDR2 FQGNSA. This CDR3 spans 13 amino acids. Trimming removed 8 bases at V and 1 base at J, with 9 bases between. CDR3 protein: CASHHVSGNTIYF. As DNA, the CDR3 is TGTGCCAGCCACCACGTGTCTGGAAACACCATATATTTT.

This CDR3 reads CASSSGQVNTEAFF. The CDR3 nucleotides are TGTGCCAGCAGTTCGGGACAGGTAAACACTGAAGCTTTCTTT. This rearrangement joins TRBV6-6 to TRBJ1-1, with 8 positions matching TRBD1. The CDR3 covers 14 residues. Germline CDR1 MNHNY, CDR2 SVGAGI (reference sequence). Germline trimming cut 4 bases from V and 2 bases from J; bases unmatched to any gene: 3.

The gene calls are TRBV30 and TRBJ1-4; unclear D gene. This CDR3 is 14 amino acids long. V lost 0 bases, J lost 6 bases, and 11 bases lay in between. The V gene's germline CDR1 is GTSNPN and CDR2 SVGIG (reference sequence). In DNA, the CDR3 is TGTGCCTGGAGTGTAAACTGGAGGGATGAAAAACTGTTTTTT. This translates into CAWSVNWRDEKLFF.

This clone was observed once. The V gene is TRBV19, the J gene TRBJ2-1; TRBD1 agrees at 8 bases. V lost 3 bases to trimming and J lost 5 bases; unmatched junction nucleotides: 6. Germline V lookup: CDR1 LNHDA, CDR2 SQIVND (reference sequence). This CDR3 has 15 residues. CDR3 sequence reads: CASSIGQGLDNEQFF. CDR3 bases: TGTGCCAGTAGTATCGGACAGGGCCTAGACAATGAGCAGTTCTTC. The variable domain in full, completed from reference TRBV19 and TRBJ2-1, reads DGGITQSPKYLFRKEGQNVTLSCEQNLNHDAMYWYRQDPGQGLRLIYYSQIVNDFQKGDIAEGYSVSREKKESFPLTVTSAQKNPTAFYLCASSIGQGLDNEQFFGPGTRLTVL.

This rearrangement joins TRBV7-6 to TRBJ2-1, with D possibly being TRBD2 (6 bases). V was shortened by 5 bases and J by 6 bases, with 17 bases between the two germline ends. Per germline, CDR1 SGHVS and CDR2 FNYEAQ. The length of the CDR3 is 15 residues. CDR3 sequence reads: CASSRRTEGSNEQFF. DNA of the CDR3: TGTGCCAGCAGCCGAAGGACGGAGGGTTCCAATGAGCAGTTCTTC.

The chain couples TRBV11-2 to TRBJ2-6; D is ambiguous. Germline V gene lookup returns CDR1 SGHAT and CDR2 FQNNGV. The V and J ends lost 7 bases and 2 bases respectively, with 9 bases between them. The CDR3 is 14 amino acids. CDR3 nucleotides: TGTGCCAGCATCCCGTGGGCTGGGGCCAACGTCCTGACTTTC. Amino acid sequence: CASIPWAGANVLTF. Together with reference TRBV11-2 and TRBJ2-6, the CDR3 gives the full variable domain: EAGVAQSPRYKIIEKRQSVAFWCNPISGHATLYWYQQILGQGPKLLIQFQNNGVVDDSQLPKDRFSAERLKGVDSTLKIQPAKLEDSAVYLCASIPWAGANVLTFGAGSRLTVL.

V gene TRBV5-1 combines with J gene TRBJ2-5; the match to TRBD2 covers 11 bases. The CDR3 is made up of 15 amino acids. Trimming took 5 bases from V and 2 from J; bases not matched to a gene: 5. Germline V CDR1 and CDR2: SGHRS, YFSETQ. DNA for the CDR3: TGCGCCAGCAGTCGACTAGCGGGAAGACAAGAGACCCAGTACTTC. Its translation is CASSRLAGRQETQYF. Filled out from reference TRBV5-1 and TRBJ2-5, the complete variable domain reads KAGVTQTPRYLIKTRGQQVTLSCSPISGHRSVSWYQQTPGQGLQFLFEYFSETQRNKGNFPGRFSGRQFSNSRSEMNVSTLELGDSALYLCASSRLAGRQETQYFGPGTRLLVL.

The chain joins TRBV27 to TRBJ2-7, with TRBD2 matching over 13 bases. With 10 bases clipped from V and 4 bases from J, the junction kept 4 bases outside the gene matches. Germline V gene lookup returns CDR1 MNHEY and CDR2 SMNVEV (reference sequence). The CDR3 consists of 13 residues. The CDR3 is CATRTSGSYEQYF. DNA for the CDR3: TGTGCCACCCGGACTAGCGGGAGTTACGAGCAGTACTTC.

The V gene is TRBV16, the J gene TRBJ1-2; 7 nucleotides line up with TRBD1. The V gene end was trimmed by 5 bases and the J gene end by 7 bases; junction bases not matched to a gene: 7. The germline V gene encodes CDR1 KGHSY and CDR2 FQNENV. The CDR3 runs 13 residues. CDR3 in amino acids: CASSSITGAGYTF. The CDR3 DNA sequence: TGTGCCAGCAGCAGCATCACAGGGGCTGGCTACACCTTC. Filled out from reference TRBV16 and TRBJ1-2, the complete variable domain reads GEEVAQTPKHLVRGEGQKAKLYCAPIKGHSYVFWYQQVLKNEFKFLISFQNENVFDETGMPKERFSAKCLPNSPCSLEIQATKLEDSAVYFCASSSITGAGYTFGSGTRLTVV.

The chain combines TRBV30 with TRBJ1-1, with D perhaps matching TRBD1 (6 bases). The V end was cut by 4 bases, the J end by 2 bases, with 14 bases between. CDR3 length: 14 amino acids. Germline CDR1 and CDR2: GTSNPN and SVGIG (reference sequence). CDR3 DNA: TGTGCCTGGAATAGGGACAAGGGCAACACTGAAGCTTTCTTT. Amino acid sequence: CAWNRDKGNTEAFF.

This clone was recorded once. The V call is TRBV5-4, the J call TRBJ2-5; TRBD2 matches at 8 bases. The length of the CDR3 is 15 residues. CDR1 is SGHNT, CDR2 YYREEE, per germline (reference sequence). V lost 4 bases, J lost 5 bases, and 10 bases stayed unmatched. The CDR3 loop is CASSASGGPRETQYF. In DNA form, the CDR3 reads TGTGCCAGCAGCGCGAGCGGGGGTCCACGCGAGACCCAGTACTTC.

V gene TRBV27 combines with J gene TRBJ1-1; no definite D call. Trimming pared 0 bases from V and 0 bases from J, leaving 14 bases between. Germline lookup yields CDR1 MNHEY and CDR2 SMNVEV (reference sequence). The CDR3 is made up of 17 amino acids. For the CDR3, the DNA is TGTGCCAGCAGTTTATCCGCATCCCCGCAGGTGAACACTGAAGCTTTCTTT. Translating gives CASSLSASPQVNTEAFF.

The gene calls are TRBV2 and TRBJ1-5; tentative D call: TRBD1 (5 bases). This CDR3 comprises 16 residues. CDR1 and CDR2 (germline): SNHLY, FYNNEI. V was pared by 3 bases and J by 0 bases, with 12 bases between. In DNA, the CDR3 is TGTGCCAGCAGTGAGGCAGGGCCCTATAGCAATCAGCCCCAGCATTTT. This gives the protein CASSEAGPYSNQPQHF.

This chain joins TRBV19 and TRBJ2-7, with 8 nucleotides matching TRBD1. J lost 6 bases, V lost 5 bases, and 9 bases had no gene match. Germline V lookup: CDR1 LNHDA, CDR2 SQIVND (reference sequence). The CDR3 extends over 14 amino acids. This CDR3 is CASSFAGQGREQYF. The CDR3 DNA follows: TGTGCCAGTAGTTTCGCTGGACAGGGACGCGAGCAGTACTTC. Looking up the rest from reference TRBV19 and TRBJ2-7 gives the full variable domain: DGGITQSPKYLFRKEGQNVTLSCEQNLNHDAMYWYRQDPGQGLRLIYYSQIVNDFQKGDIAEGYSVSREKKESFPLTVTSAQKNPTAFYLCASSFAGQGREQYFGPGTRLTVT.

The chain has TRBV5-1 and TRBJ1-3, with D possibly TRBD1 on 5 matching bases. This CDR3 contains 14 residues. Trimming pared 5 bases from V and 2 bases from J, leaving 11 bases between. Per germline, CDR1 SGHRS and CDR2 YFSETQ. The CDR3 DNA sequence: TGCGCCAGCAGAGACAGTTTAACTGGAAACACCATATATTTT. Amino acids: CASRDSLTGNTIYF.

The chain links TRBV9 to TRBJ2-2, with TRBD1 matching over 8 bases. Germline trimming cut 3 bases from V and 6 bases from J; bases unmatched to any gene: 10. The germline CDR1 and CDR2 sequences are SGDLS and YYNGEE. The CDR3 totals 16 residues. The CDR3 here is CASSARQGRIAGELFF. The CDR3 coding sequence is TGTGCCAGCAGCGCCCGACAGGGGAGGATCGCCGGGGAGCTGTTTTTT.

J is TRBJ1-5 and V is TRBV5-6; 8 bases are shared with TRBD1. From germline, CDR1 is SGHDT and CDR2 YYEEEE. With 2 bases clipped from V and 10 bases from J, the junction kept 5 bases outside the gene matches. The CDR3 extends over 13 amino acids. The CDR3 loop is CASSFDRGDPQHF. The DNA of the CDR3 is TGTGCCAGCAGCTTTGACAGGGGTGATCCCCAGCATTTT.

The table lists this clone with a few counts. The chain combines TRBV18 with TRBJ2-1; D is unclear. CDR3 size: 20 residues. Trimming shortened V by 0 bases and J by 6 bases, and 27 bases separated the two germline ends. From germline, CDR1 is KGHSH and CDR2 LQKENI. The CDR3 DNA is TGTGCCAGCTCACCACCGTCCGGTCTGCCCGCTACAACAACGCGCAATGAGCAGTTCTTC. Amino acid sequence: CASSPPSGLPATTTRNEQFF.

V and J are TRBV2 and TRBJ1-2; a weak D match, TRBD1 (6 bases). CDR3 length: 14 amino acids. CDR1 is SNHLY and CDR2 is FYNNEI in the germline V gene. The V end lost 10 bases, the J end lost 7 bases, and 22 bases lay between the germline ends. The CDR3 reads CATRGRGPMGGYTF. DNA of the CDR3: TGTGCCACCCGGGGGCGGGGACCTATGGGTGGCTACACCTTC.